The 27 T cell receptor beta chains below all came from one sample that was sequenced in a study of T cell repertoires in cytomegalovirus infection. TCRdb passed the reads through MiXCR, listing each CDR3 protein once. The table records more than 400,000 distinct CDR3 sequences, less than 30% of them present only once. The material sequenced was PBMCs. The receptors stem from a human donor in good health (CMV status not recorded). Some clones in this sample may be carry-over from other donors' samples.

This clonotype was observed a few times. V is TRBV6-2 or TRBV6-3 and J is TRBJ2-1; the match to TRBD2 covers 9 bases. V lost 5 bases to trimming and J lost 8 bases; unmatched junction nucleotides: 13. From germline, CDR1 is MNHEY and CDR2 SVGEGT. This CDR3 has 16 amino acids. The CDR3 sequence: CASSPHSSGRTDEQFF. CDR3 bases: TGTGCCAGCAGTCCTCATAGCAGCGGGAGGACGGATGAGCAGTTCTTC.

This clonotype was picked up many times. The chain uses TRBV7-8 and TRBJ1-5, with TRBD1 as a possible D gene (5 bases). Trimming pared 5 bases from V and 0 bases from J, leaving 11 bases between. CDR1 and CDR2 from the germline V gene are SGHVS and FQNEAQ. The CDR3 is made up of 15 amino acids. The CDR3 DNA sequence: TGTGCCAGCAGCCCGACAGTTTTTAGCAATCAGCCCCAGCATTTT. This encodes CASSPTVFSNQPQHF.

The chain couples TRBV5-6 to TRBJ2-2, with unresolved D. Germline V gene sequence: CDR1 SGHDT, CDR2 YYEEEE. The CDR3 loop spans 12 amino acids. V lost 7 bases and J 1 base, leaving 5 bases between the germline ends. Here the CDR3 reads CASGVNTGELFF. CDR3 DNA sequence: TGTGCCAGCGGGGTGAACACCGGGGAGCTGTTTTTT.

The table lists this clonotype with a few counts. V usage is TRBV7-6 and J usage is TRBJ2-1; either TRBD1 or TRBD2 may supply D (6 bases each). Germline lookup yields CDR1 SGHVS and CDR2 FNYEAQ. Deletions cut 5 bases from V and 8 bases from J, with 22 bases between. CDR3 length equals 16 residues. The CDR3 loop reads CASSLKGGLGAHEQFF. The CDR3 DNA sequence: TGTGCCAGCAGCCTGAAGGGGGGTCTCGGAGCCCATGAGCAGTTCTTC.

This clonotype has a handful of counts. This rearrangement joins TRBV10-2 to TRBJ1-2; 11 bases match TRBD1. Germline lookup yields CDR1 WSHSY and CDR2 SAAADI. The CDR3 runs 15 residues. The V and J ends lost 7 bases and 0 bases, in that order; junction bases with no gene match: 4. CDR3 residues: CASNPGQGANYGYTF. The CDR3 DNA follows: TGCGCCAGCAACCCGGGACAGGGGGCTAACTATGGCTACACCTTC.

In this sample, this clonotype turned up once. V and J are TRBV6-2 or TRBV6-3 and TRBJ2-3; tentatively, D is TRBD2 (6 bases). The V end lost 3 bases, the J end lost 5 bases, and 12 bases lay between the germline ends. The germline V gene encodes CDR1 MNHEY and CDR2 SVGEGT. The CDR3 loop spans 14 amino acids. CDR3 loop: CASSYISGRDTQYF. The CDR3 DNA reads TGTGCCAGCAGTTATATCAGCGGGCGAGATACGCAGTATTTT.

V is TRBV20-1 and J is TRBJ2-5, with D unresolved. V was cut by 3 bases and J by 5 bases, with 7 bases left in between. The CDR3 runs 11 residues. The germline CDR1 and CDR2 sequences are DFQATT and SNEGSKA (reference sequence). DNA for the CDR3: TGCAGTGCTAGGGCCATGGAGACCCAGTACTTC. Amino acid sequence: CSARAMETQYF.

This chain uses TRBV7-8 with TRBJ2-2; weak D call: TRBD2 (6 bases). V shed 3 bases and J shed 3 bases, with 17 bases lying between them. The germline V gene encodes CDR1 SGHVS and CDR2 FQNEAQ. The length of the CDR3 is 17 residues. CDR3 nucleotide sequence: TGTGCCAGCAGCTTTGTGGTCGGGGAGGAGTACACCGGGGAGCTGTTTTTT. This sequence encodes CASSFVVGEEYTGELFF.

The chain is built from TRBV2 and TRBJ1-1; D remains unclear. The CDR3 loop spans 14 amino acids. V was trimmed by 6 bases and J by 0 bases, leaving 11 bases between them. CDR1 is SNHLY, CDR2 FYNNEI, per germline. The CDR3 loop is CASRGGRLNTEAFF. The CDR3 region has the DNA TGTGCCAGCAGAGGCGGCAGGTTGAACACTGAAGCTTTCTTT.

About this clonotype itself: A read error is likely, as this CDR3 ends without the conserved phenylalanine or tryptophan. The chain combines TRBV10-3 with TRBJ2-3; D is ambiguous. V lost 2 bases and J 0 bases, leaving 6 bases between the germline ends. The V gene's germline CDR1 is ENHRY and CDR2 SYGVKD. The CDR3 is 14 amino acids. CDR3 nucleotide sequence: TGTGCCATCAGTGAGGACGACAGCACAGATACGCAGTATCTT. Its translation: CAISEDDSTDTQYL.

The chain has TRBV7-2 and TRBJ2-3, with 10 bases lining up with TRBD2. The CDR3 sequence is 17 residues long. Germline V gene data show CDR1 as SGHTA and CDR2 as FQGNSA. With V trimmed by 2 bases and J by 4 bases, 9 bases remained unmatched. The CDR3 loop reads CASSLSGAGGPSDTQYF. The CDR3 coding sequence is TGTGCCAGCAGCTTAAGCGGAGCGGGAGGGCCTTCAGATACGCAGTATTTT.

This clonotype was seen only a few times. The chain has TRBV28 and TRBJ2-3, with 9 nucleotides matching TRBD2. V shed 7 bases, J shed 0 bases, and the junction held 8 bases outside the gene matches. CDR3 length equals 16 residues. Germline V gives CDR1 MDHEN, CDR2 SYDVKM. DNA for the CDR3: TGTGCCAGCACCCCAGGGCTAGCGGGGAGCACAGATACGCAGTATTTT. Protein product: CASTPGLAGSTDTQYF.

This clonotype was seen a handful of times. CDR3 residues: CASSLDPTGAEPQHF. The CDR3 region has the DNA TGTGCCAGCAGCTTAGACCCGACGGGAGCTGAGCCCCAGCATTTT. The V call is TRBV7-2, the J call TRBJ1-5; D ambiguous. The germline V gene has CDR1 SGHTA and CDR2 FQGNSA. The CDR3 length is 15 residues. Trimming removed 1 base at V and 8 bases at J, with 15 bases between.

The rearrangement uses TRBV6-2 or TRBV6-3 and TRBJ2-7; D not resolved. Per the germline V gene, CDR1 is MNHEY and CDR2 is SVGEGT. The length of the CDR3 is 12 residues. With 2 bases removed from V and 2 bases from J, the gap between germline ends came to 4 bases. The CDR3 nucleotides are TGTGCCAGCAGTTACCCAACCTACGAGCAGTACTTC. This encodes CASSYPTYEQYF.

This clonotype appeared a few times. This chain connects TRBV29-1 to TRBJ1-2, with D unresolved. Trimming removed 3 bases from V and 4 bases from J, with 6 bases in between. CDR3 length: 11 amino acids. Germline values: CDR1 SQVTM, CDR2 ANQGSEA. The CDR3 is CSVDVSYGYTF. In DNA, the CDR3 is TGCAGCGTTGATGTGAGCTATGGCTACACCTTC.

The table lists this clonotype with many counts. The V and J genes are TRBV7-2 and TRBJ2-7, with D unresolved. The CDR3 extends over 13 amino acids. Germline lookup yields CDR1 SGHTA and CDR2 FQGNSA. Trimming stripped 2 bases from V and 12 bases from J, with 17 bases between. CDR3 residues: CASSLRYPLLTYF. CDR3 bases: TGTGCCAGCAGCTTACGGTATCCCCTTTTAACGTACTTC.

This clonotype was observed at least ten times. This chain connects TRBV4-1 to TRBJ2-1, with D uncertain. This CDR3 has 14 residues. CDR1 and CDR2 from the germline V gene are MGHRA and YSYEKL. V was cut by 0 bases and J by 3 bases, with 6 bases left in between. In DNA, the CDR3 is TGCGCCAGCAGCCAAGATCGACTCTACAATGAGCAGTTCTTC. Its protein is CASSQDRLYNEQFF.

There are a few counts of this clonotype. J is TRBJ2-5 and V is TRBV5-4, with a possible D match to TRBD2 (5 bases). CDR3 length: 15 amino acids. Germline V CDR1 and CDR2: SGHNT, YYREEE (reference sequence). The V end was cut by 0 bases, the J end by 1 base, with 10 bases between. CDR3 sequence (DNA): TGTGCCAGCAGCTTGGGTAGGCGGGTCCAAGAGACCCAGTACTTC. Its translation is CASSLGRRVQETQYF.

To note about this clonotype: This may come from a read error, since a much larger clone is one base off. V is TRBV12-3 or TRBV12-4 and J is TRBJ1-2; D is possibly TRBD1 (6 bases). Trimming pared 7 bases from V and 4 bases from J, leaving 7 bases between. The CDR3 is made up of 11 amino acids. CDR3 nucleotides: TGTGCCAGCAAGGGGGGCTATGGCTACACCTTC. Translated, it gives CASKGGYGYTF.

This chain uses TRBV2 with TRBJ2-5; D unclear. Germline-derived CDR1 and CDR2 are SNHLY and FYNNEI. This CDR3 has 12 residues. Trimming pared 5 bases from V and 5 bases from J, leaving 9 bases between. The CDR3 reads CASSRSTETQYF. DNA of the CDR3: TGTGCCAGCAGTCGGAGTACGGAGACCCAGTACTTC.

Written as DNA, the CDR3 is TGTGCCAGCAGCCGACCTCTGGGTCTAAATGAAAAACTGTTTTTT. It yields the protein CASSRPLGLNEKLFF. The genes are TRBV7-9 and TRBJ1-4; D unresolved. Germline CDR1 SEHNR, CDR2 FQNEAQ (reference sequence). V shed 5 bases and J shed 5 bases, with 15 bases lying between them. This CDR3 contains 15 residues.

This clonotype showed up just a few times. The J gene is TRBJ1-1, the V gene TRBV11-2, with TRBD1 matching over 7 bases. Germline trimming cut 5 bases from V and 0 bases from J; bases unmatched to any gene: 3. The CDR3 spans 14 residues. Per germline, CDR1 SGHAT and CDR2 FQNNGV. CDR3 bases: TGTGCCAGCAGCATGGGACAGATGAACACTGAAGCTTTCTTT. This gives the protein CASSMGQMNTEAFF. The entire variable domain, with the rest obtained from reference TRBV11-2 and TRBJ1-1, is as follows: EAGVAQSPRYKIIEKRQSVAFWCNPISGHATLYWYQQILGQGPKLLIQFQNNGVVDDSQLPKDRFSAERLKGVDSTLKIQPAKLEDSAVYLCASSMGQMNTEAFFGQGTRLTVV.

The chain carries TRBV27 and TRBJ2-1; D gene ambiguous. CDR3 size: 13 residues. Deletions cut 0 bases from V and 7 bases from J, with 7 bases between. Looked up from germline, CDR1 is MNHEY and CDR2 is SMNVEV (reference sequence). CDR3 in amino acids: CASSLSGVNEQFF. The CDR3 nucleotides read TGTGCCAGCAGTTTATCAGGTGTAAATGAGCAGTTCTTC.

CDR3 protein: CASSRNAPPLHF. The CDR3 bases are TGTGCCAGCTCACGGAATGCGCCACCCCTCCACTTT. V and J are TRBV28 and TRBJ1-6; D unresolved. In germline, CDR1 is MDHEN, CDR2 SYDVKM. Trimming removed 8 bases at V and 11 bases at J, with 13 bases between. This CDR3 is 12 amino acids long.

The chain links TRBV24-1 to TRBJ2-2; D not certain. Germline CDR1 reads KGHDR; CDR2 reads SFDVKD. V shed 0 bases and J shed 4 bases, with 2 bases lying between them. This CDR3 has 13 amino acids. As DNA, the CDR3 is TGTGCCACCAGTGATTTGATCACCGGGGAGCTGTTTTTT. Amino acid sequence: CATSDLITGELFF.

The chain combines TRBV2 with TRBJ2-7, with unresolved D. V was pared by 6 bases and J by 5 bases, with 14 bases between. Germline V lookup: CDR1 SNHLY, CDR2 FYNNEI. The CDR3 length is 13 residues. CDR3 loop: CASSLEQDDEQYF. The CDR3 nucleotides read TGTGCCAGCAGCCTAGAGCAGGATGACGAGCAGTACTTC.

This chain uses TRBV28 with TRBJ2-2; D perhaps matches TRBD1 (5 bases). Germline assignment: CDR1 MDHEN and CDR2 SYDVKM. The germline V and J ends were trimmed by 5 bases and 2 bases, with 9 bases remaining between them. The CDR3 is 14 amino acids. CDR3 residues: CASSPWGNTGELFF. CDR3 nucleotide sequence: TGTGCCAGCAGTCCCTGGGGCAACACCGGGGAGCTGTTTTTT.